This T cell receptor (beta chain) was obtained from a study of shared clonotypes between healthy human individuals. About this clone: Antigen unknown.

Broader study findings: In contrast to clonotypes shared by all four donors, non-shared clonotypes had lower generation probabilities.

TCRdb's table, derived via immunoSEQ multiplex PCR, lists solely in-frame clones and lacks some. The sample lists around 2,100,000 clones, about 95% occurring once. Naive CD8 cells comprised CD45RO-negative, CCR7-positively selected cells, excluding terminally differentiated effector memory CD45RA+ cells. The sequenced sample consisted of naive CD8+ T cells sorted from blood. The TCR originated in a man between 18 and 29 years old in good health.

The CDR3 DNA sequence: TGTGCCAGCAGCCCAGACGGTTCGACTGGAAACACCATATATTTT. This sequence encodes CASSPDGSTGNTIYF. The rearrangement uses TRBV27 and TRBJ1-3, with no clear D. CDR3 length: 15 amino acids. Trimming stripped 6 bases from V and 2 bases from J, with 14 bases between. Germline V gene data show CDR1 as MNHEY and CDR2 as SMNVEV (reference sequence).